This T cell receptor (beta chain) was recorded in a study of CD8+CD57+ T cells in acquired aplastic anemia. Patients selected for sequencing had displayed CD8+CD57+ cell expansion by flow cytometry. The CDR3 runs to 16 residues. Germline V gene lookup returns CDR1 SQVTM and CDR2 ANQGSEA. On this clonotype itself: The germline gene is not matched at one end of the junction; a read error may be the cause.

TCR beta VDJ and CDR3 profiling used genomic DNA as template. TCRdb analysed the reads with MiXCR anew, one entry per CDR3 protein. The sample consists of some 170,000 distinct CDR3 sequences, less than 60% of them appearing once. The chain has TRBV29-1 and TRBJ2-3; 15 nucleotides align to TRBD2. The receptor was derived from a human donor with aplastic anemia. Input material: sorted CD4+, CD8+, or CD8+CD57+ T cells (not recorded which) from PBMCs. The CDR3 nucleotides read TGCAGCGTTGGGGGACTAGCGGGGGGCGTCACAGATACGCGGTATTTT. This sequence encodes CSVGGLAGGVTDTRYF.